These 3 T cell receptor beta chains originate from one sample sequenced in a study of blood T cells in healthy people across ages. PCR was performed a second time for about 7 to 12 cycles using a sample-barcoded 5' primer and a J-beta primer mix. TCRdb re-called the 5' RACE reads with MiXCR, one entry per CDR3 protein. The sample consists of about 1 million distinct CDR3 sequences, more than 35% of them appearing once. Sequenced: blood. The receptors stem from a woman aged 60-75 years in good health.

In its sample, this clonotype was seen a few times. The CDR3 loop reads CASSLGDGARKQFF. The CDR3, as DNA: TGCGCCAGCAGCTTGGGGGACGGAGCCAGAAAGCAGTTCTTC. The J gene is TRBJ2-1, the V gene TRBV5-1; D tentatively fits TRBD1 or TRBD2 (5 bases each). Germline V gene data show CDR1 as SGHRS and CDR2 as YFSETQ. The V end lost 0 bases, the J end lost 11 bases, and 15 bases lay between the germline ends. The CDR3 covers 14 residues.

This clonotype appeared a few times. V and J are TRBV20-1 and TRBJ2-1; 7 nucleotides match TRBD2. Looked up from germline, CDR1 is DFQATT and CDR2 is SNEGSKA (reference sequence). CDR3 size: 16 residues. V lost 6 bases and J lost 4; bases outside the gene matches: 15. CDR3 loop: CSALLRLAGLYNEQFF. As DNA, the CDR3 is TGCAGTGCCTTACTCAGGTTAGCGGGCCTATACAATGAGCAGTTCTTC.

The rearrangement links TRBV7-2 to TRBJ2-1, with TRBD2 matching 7 bases. V dropped 1 base and J dropped 2; count of bases not matched to a gene: 2. The CDR3 covers 15 residues. Germline V gives CDR1 SGHTA, CDR2 FQGNSA. The CDR3 sequence is CASSLGGRPYNEQFF. CDR3 nucleotides: TGTGCCAGCAGCTTAGGCGGGAGACCCTACAATGAGCAGTTCTTC.